One and the same sample provided the 22 T cell receptor beta chains below, sequenced in a study of blood T cells in healthy people across ages. Primed by a sample-barcoded 5' primer and a J-beta primer mix, a second PCR proceeded for about 6 to 12 cycles. TCRdb re-called the 5' RACE reads through MiXCR, storing one row per CDR3 protein. Of about 1.8 million distinct CDR3 sequences listed, roughly 50% were seen once; the top ten hold about 2.1%. The source material was blood. These receptors were obtained from a middle-aged woman in good health.

This clonotype was counted a single time. The V and J genes are TRBV6-5 and TRBJ2-7; D not resolved. The V end lost 6 bases, the J end lost 1 base, and 13 bases lay between the germline ends. CDR1 MNHEY and CDR2 SVGAGI come from the germline V gene. This CDR3 is 14 amino acids long. The CDR3 nucleotides read TGTGCCAGCAGCTATTCAGAAAATTCCTACGAGCAGTACTTC. Its protein product is CASSYSENSYEQYF.

On this clonotype itself: The junction departs from germline at one end; a sequencing error may be responsible. CDR3 in DNA: TGTGCCGGCAGCGCCGACCTACCCCGAGGTTCACCCCTCCACTTT. It encodes CAGSADLPRGSPLHF. The genes are TRBV7-6 and TRBJ1-6, with unresolved D. Germline V gene data show CDR1 as SGHVS and CDR2 as FNYEAQ. The CDR3 consists of 15 residues.

The chain combines TRBV21-1 with TRBJ2-7; the table names TRBD1, a call not compared with the DNA. TRBV21-1 represents a pseudogene. CDR3 length: 21 amino acids. This CDR3 reads CASRSPVRCQKKKPKTYEQYF. The CDR3 coding sequence is TGTGCCAGCAGATCCCCAGTCCGGTGTCAGAAGAAAAAACCAAAAACCTACGAGCAGTACTTC.

The CDR3 DNA reads as TGCGCCAGCAGCCAAGATAGGTGGGGCCGCCGAGGTAGCCTCTATGGCTACACCTTC. This translates into CASSQDRWGRRGSLYGYTF. The chain employs TRBV4-1 and TRBJ1-2, with TRBD1 as a possible D gene (5 bases). The ends were cut back, 0 bases at V and 4 bases at J, with 24 bases in the middle. The CDR3 contains 19 residues. Germline CDR1 reads MGHRA; CDR2 reads YSYEKL.

This chain joins TRBV5-1 and TRBJ2-2, with D maybe TRBD1 (5 bases). The V end lost 0 bases, the J end lost 1 base, and 7 bases lay between the germline ends. CDR3 length equals 15 residues. In germline, CDR1 is SGHRS, CDR2 YFSETQ. CDR3 DNA sequence: TGCGCCAGCAGCTTGGACACAGGGAACACCGGGGAGCTGTTTTTT. Translating it yields CASSLDTGNTGELFF.

The genes are TRBV7-2 and TRBJ1-5; possibly TRBD1 for D (6 bases). Trimming left V 4 bases short and J 3 bases short, with 13 bases between. The germline V gene encodes CDR1 SGHTA and CDR2 FQGNSA. This CDR3 spans 15 amino acids. CDR3 bases: TGTGCCAGCAGCTACCTTGGGGGCCACAATCAGCCCCAGCATTTT. It yields the protein CASSYLGGHNQPQHF.

Only one count was recorded for this clonotype. V is TRBV20-1 and J is TRBJ1-2, with D perhaps TRBD1 (5 bases). The CDR3 has 13 amino acids. V dropped 6 bases and J dropped 8 bases, with 19 bases sitting between them. Looked up from germline, CDR1 is DFQATT and CDR2 is SNEGSKA (reference sequence). CDR3 coding DNA: TGCAGTGCCTTCGGTGCCCTCGGGGCAGGCTACACCTTC. Its protein product is CSAFGALGAGYTF.

The J gene is TRBJ2-7, the V gene TRBV11-2; 8 nucleotides agree with TRBD1. The last part of the DNA fits TRBJ2-5 better; the J call may be wrong. The CDR3 runs 14 residues. The germline V gene encodes CDR1 SGHAT and CDR2 FQNNGV. The CDR3: CASSIQGVLETQYF. The DNA for the CDR3 is TGTGCCAGCAGCATACAGGGGGTTTTAGAGACCCAGTACTTC.

The rearrangement links TRBV4-1 to TRBJ2-5, with 11 positions matching TRBD2. V dropped 0 bases and J dropped 9; count of bases not matched to a gene: 9. CDR1 MGHRA and CDR2 YSYEKL come from the germline V gene. There are 16 residues in the CDR3. The CDR3 loop is CASSQDISSGGQAQYF. The CDR3 coding sequence is TGCGCCAGCAGCCAAGATATCTCTAGCGGGGGGCAGGCCCAGTACTTC.

This clonotype has only a few counts. V gene TRBV4-1 combines with J gene TRBJ2-7; TRBD1 might be the D (6 bases). This CDR3 is built from 15 residues. The ends were cut back, 0 bases at V and 0 bases at J, with 9 bases in the middle. The germline gives CDR1 MGHRA, CDR2 YSYEKL. The CDR3 sequence is CASSQEGHTSYEQYF. For the CDR3, the DNA is TGCGCCAGCAGCCAAGAGGGACACACCTCCTACGAGCAGTACTTC.

V and J are TRBV6-5 and TRBJ2-3, with 9 positions matching TRBD1. Germline CDR1 and CDR2: MNHEY and SVGAGI. V dropped 2 bases and J dropped 2; count of bases not matched to a gene: 8. CDR3 length: 17 amino acids. The CDR3 DNA reads TGTGCCAGCAGTTACCATGGGACAGGGCCCCTCACAGATACGCAGTATTTT. Translated, it gives CASSYHGTGPLTDTQYF.

In this sample, this clonotype turned up many times. The V gene is TRBV20-1, the J gene TRBJ2-3, with D tentatively TRBD1 or TRBD2 (5 bases each). Trimming took off 5 bases at V and 6 bases at J, with 15 bases between the two ends. The CDR3 length is 13 residues. Germline V gives CDR1 DFQATT, CDR2 SNEGSKA (reference sequence). The chain's CDR3 is CSALDPWGDTQYF. CDR3 bases: TGCAGTGCTTTAGATCCGTGGGGGGATACGCAGTATTTT.

This clonotype showed up just a few times. This sequence joins TRBV6-5 and TRBJ1-1, with D possibly TRBD1 on 5 matching bases. The CDR3 covers 13 residues. Per germline, CDR1 MNHEY and CDR2 SVGAGI. V dropped 8 bases and J dropped 5 bases, with 15 bases sitting between them. CDR3 protein: CASGHGGGTEAFF. In nucleotides, the CDR3 is TGTGCCAGCGGCCATGGGGGGGGAACTGAAGCTTTCTTT.

This rearrangement joins TRBV2 to TRBJ1-1; no firm D call. This CDR3 contains 13 residues. Trimming removed 6 bases from V and 4 bases from J, with 12 bases in between. Germline V lookup: CDR1 SNHLY, CDR2 FYNNEI. In DNA, the CDR3 is TGTGCCAGCAGGAGTAGTCCCGGCACTGAAGCTTTCTTT. Amino acid sequence: CASRSSPGTEAFF.

The chain has TRBV5-1 and TRBJ1-1; D may be TRBD1 (6 bases). The CDR3 totals 14 residues. Germline CDR1 is SGHRS and CDR2 is YFSETQ. V was trimmed by 4 bases and J by 0 bases, leaving 10 bases between them. CDR3 loop: CASSTGIMNTEAFF. CDR3 in DNA: TGCGCCAGCAGCACAGGGATCATGAACACTGAAGCTTTCTTT.

The chain links TRBV20-1 to TRBJ2-3, with a weak D call TRBD1 (6 bases). V was pared by 3 bases and J by 5 bases, with 18 bases between. The CDR3 length is 15 residues. Germline values: CDR1 DFQATT, CDR2 SNEGSKA (reference sequence). The CDR3 DNA follows: TGCAGTGCTAGTGCCCTTAGCCAACAGGGAGATACGCAGTATTTT. Translating it yields CSASALSQQGDTQYF.

The gene calls are TRBV6-2 or TRBV6-3 and TRBJ2-7; D may correspond to TRBD1 or TRBD2 (5 bases each). The length of the CDR3 is 15 residues. CDR1 and CDR2 (germline): MNHEY, SVGEGT. V was trimmed by 0 bases and J by 5 bases, leaving 14 bases between them. The CDR3 coding sequence is TGTGCCAGCAGTTACTCGTCTGGGGGTAATAACGAGCAGTACTTC. Amino acids: CASSYSSGGNNEQYF.

This clonotype has a handful of counts. The rearrangement links TRBV28 to TRBJ2-6; 8 bases match TRBD1. V shed 5 bases and J 0 bases; nucleotides not matched to a gene: 6. CDR3 length: 17 amino acids. Per germline, CDR1 MDHEN and CDR2 SYDVKM. The CDR3 nucleotides are TGTGCCAGCAGTGGGACAGGCCCTCTCTCTGGGGCCAACGTCCTGACTTTC. Translated, it gives CASSGTGPLSGANVLTF. The full variable domain, its missing parts supplied by reference TRBV28 and TRBJ2-6, is DVKVTQSSRYLVKRTGEKVFLECVQDMDHENMFWYRQDPGLGLRLIYFSYDVKMKEKGDIPEGYSVSREKKERFSLILESASTNQTSMYLCASSGTGPLSGANVLTFGAGSRLTVL.

On this clonotype: One junction end disagrees with the germline gene, perhaps due to a read error. The chain is built from TRBV7-2 and TRBJ2-2; D not resolved. CDR1 is SGHTA, CDR2 FQGNSA, per germline. This CDR3 is 13 amino acids long. The chain's CDR3 is CASGLVWSGELFF. The CDR3 DNA is TGTGCCAGCGGCTTAGTGTGGTCCGGGGAGCTGTTTTTT.

V and J are TRBV28 and TRBJ2-1; possibly TRBD1 for D (7 bases). V gave up 5 bases and J gave up 2 bases, with 16 bases separating them. The germline gives CDR1 MDHEN, CDR2 SYDVKM. There are 16 residues in the CDR3. This CDR3 reads CASSGGWDSPYNEQFF. CDR3 nucleotide sequence: TGTGCCAGCAGTGGGGGGTGGGACAGCCCCTACAATGAGCAGTTCTTC.

V usage is TRBV4-1 and J usage is TRBJ2-3; D gene ambiguous. Trimming took 0 bases from V and 0 from J, leaving 13 bases between them. The CDR3 is made up of 17 amino acids. Per the germline V gene, CDR1 is MGHRA and CDR2 is YSYEKL. CDR3 loop: CASSQETAMLSTDTQYF. The CDR3 bases are TGCGCCAGCAGCCAAGAAACCGCTATGCTTAGCACAGATACGCAGTATTTT.

This clonotype was seen only once. The gene calls are TRBV11-2 and TRBJ2-5; weak D call: TRBD2 (6 bases). The end of the DNA fits TRBJ2-1 better, so the J call may be wrong. Germline CDR1 reads SGHAT; CDR2 reads FQNNGV. The CDR3 runs to 15 residues. CDR3 DNA: TGTGCCAGCAGCCTGACCAGGACTAATCAAGAGACCCAGTTCTTC. Its translation: CASSLTRTNQETQFF.